This T cell receptor (beta chain) was captured by sequencing in a study of cytomegalovirus exposure and HLA in healthy donors. The donors formed part of the approximately 120-subject validation cohort, distinct from the approximately 640-subject first cohort. Sequenced by immunoSEQ multiplex PCR; TCRdb stores in-frame clones only, minus some. The data hold about 82,000 clones, with 90% to 95% observed a single time. In its sample, this clone was seen once. Its antigen is undetermined. General study results and limits: Overall, some 160 TCR beta chains were annotated as cytomegalovirus-associated. Some public TCRs appeared in many individuals, while most sequences were rare. A few CMV-associated chains were confirmed in vitro to be specific for CMV antigens.

This clonotype was sampled from a man younger than 35 in good health and CMV-seronegative. Input material: PBMCs.

The CDR3 reads CASSITGGTNEKLFF. The CDR3 DNA reads as TGTGCCAGTAGTATAACAGGGGGAACTAATGAAAAACTGTTTTTT. This sequence joins TRBV19 and TRBJ1-4, with 8 bases matching TRBD1. The CDR3 is 15 amino acids. The germline V gene encodes CDR1 LNHDA and CDR2 SQIVND (reference sequence). V gave up 2 bases and J gave up 1 base; unmatched junction bases: 0.